Each of the 9 T cell receptor beta chains below was sequenced from the same sample in a study of blood T cell repertoires in COVID-19. TCRdb keeps only in-frame clones here, not all; method: immunoSEQ multiplex PCR. The sample has 300,000 to 400,000 clones; 65% to 90% are singletons. The source material was peripheral blood. All receptors derive from a human donor in a cohort sampled during active COVID-19.

CDR3: CASKGQANGNTIYF. CDR3 DNA sequence: TGTGCCAGCAAGGGACAGGCGAATGGAAACACCATATATTTT. The rearrangement uses TRBV6-5 and TRBJ1-3, with 8 bases fitting TRBD1. Germline CDR1 reads MNHEY; CDR2 reads SVGAGI. The CDR3 has 14 amino acids. The V segment lost 7 bases and the J segment 3 bases; nucleotides outside the gene matches: 5.

This sequence joins TRBV21-1 and TRBJ1-3. TRBV21-1 is annotated as a pseudogene. The CDR3 has 17 residues. CDR3 in amino acids: CASSSYWTLLSGNTIYF. The DNA of the CDR3 is TGTGCCAGCAGCAGTTATTGGACTCTTCTCTCTGGAAACACCATATATTTT.

V gene TRBV5-4 combines with J gene TRBJ2-3, with D unresolved. This CDR3 spans 15 amino acids. CDR1 is SGHNT and CDR2 is YYREEE in the germline V gene (reference sequence). The V and J ends lost 0 bases and 2 bases respectively, with 10 bases between them. CDR3 protein: CASSLAAALTDTQYF. The CDR3 DNA reads TGTGCCAGCAGCTTGGCTGCGGCGCTCACAGATACGCAGTATTTT.

The chain uses TRBV5-1 and TRBJ2-1, with a possible D match to TRBD2 (5 bases). The CDR3 is 16 residues long. The germline gives CDR1 SGHRS, CDR2 YFSETQ. Trimming cost V 0 bases and J 0 bases, with 10 bases left between them. CDR3 sequence reads: CASSLALGSSYNEQFF. CDR3 in DNA: TGCGCCAGCAGCTTGGCCCTGGGGAGCTCCTACAATGAGCAGTTCTTC.

This chain connects TRBV6-2 or TRBV6-3 to TRBJ2-7, with 13 bases matching TRBD2. This CDR3 has 16 amino acids. Germline CDR1 is MNHEY and CDR2 is SVGEGT. V trimming: 2 bases; J trimming: 3 bases; junction bases outside the gene matches: 4. CDR3 sequence: CASSYKTSGGNYEQYF. CDR3 in DNA: TGTGCCAGCAGTTACAAGACTAGCGGGGGGAACTACGAGCAGTACTTC.

In this sample, this clone turned up a few times. This sequence joins TRBV28 and TRBJ1-2; D might be TRBD1 (5 bases). CDR1 is MDHEN, CDR2 SYDVKM, per germline. V dropped 6 bases and J dropped 6 bases, with 11 bases sitting between them. The CDR3 spans 12 residues. Written as DNA, the CDR3 is TGTGCCAGCAGGGAACCGGGGGATGGCTACACCTTC. Protein product: CASREPGDGYTF.

This clone has only one observation. The CDR3 loop reads CASSLGTGAREQYF. The CDR3 DNA reads as TGTGCCAGCAGCTTGGGGACAGGGGCTCGGGAGCAGTACTTC. The V call is TRBV7-3, the J call TRBJ2-7; 10 bases match TRBD1. The V segment lost 3 bases and the J segment 7 bases; nucleotides outside the gene matches: 6. The CDR3 has 14 amino acids. Germline CDR1 SGHTA, CDR2 FQGTGA.

The sample holds one count of this clone. For the CDR3, the DNA is TGTGCCAGCTCACCACGTCAGGGGCAAGGGTTATCTGAAGCTTTCTTT. Residues: CASSPRQGQGLSEAFF. This sequence joins TRBV18 and TRBJ1-1; D may be TRBD1 (6 bases). The V end was cut by 1 base, the J end by 6 bases, with 18 bases between. Looked up from germline, CDR1 is KGHSH and CDR2 is LQKENI. The CDR3 is 16 amino acids.

The chain is built from TRBV3-1 (or the pseudogene TRBV3-2) and TRBJ2-7; D is possibly TRBD1 (6 bases). The V gene lost 4 bases and the J gene lost 4 bases, with 14 bases spanning the gap. The CDR3 is made up of 14 amino acids. CDR1 is LGHDT and CDR2 is YNNKEL in the germline V gene (reference sequence). The CDR3 loop is CASSLSQGTYEQYF. The DNA of the CDR3 is TGTGCCAGCAGCCTAAGTCAGGGGACATACGAGCAGTACTTC.